This T cell receptor (beta chain) was sequenced during a study of OX40 agonist ivuxolimab in advanced cancers. For the study at large: With ivuxolimab, an agonistic anti-OX40 (CD134) antibody, patients were treated. Study results and caveats: Several nonresponders also turned out to have low normalized T-cell clonal expansion. The mean number of expanded clones was higher in CD8+ T cells than in CD4+. Among the lowest levels of clonal expansion were found in partial responders at 0.1-3.0 mg/kg.

TCRdb keeps only in-frame clones here, not all; method: immunoSEQ multiplex PCR. The sample yields about 60,000 clones, 81% seen once. Comments on this clone: Its target is not known.

This CDR3 comprises 15 residues. V was shortened by 0 bases and J by 3 bases, with 10 bases between the two germline ends. The germline CDR1 and CDR2 sequences are SGHRS and YFSETQ. This chain connects TRBV5-1 to TRBJ2-1, with D maybe TRBD2 (5 bases). The receptor was derived from an adult with an advanced solid tumor such as melanoma, head and neck, liver or kidney cancer. Sequencing used CD4+ or CD8+ T cells sorted from blood, obtained in a trial of the OX40 agonist ivuxolimab. The chain's CDR3 is CASSLGDYNYNEQFF. The CDR3 coding sequence is TGCGCCAGCAGCTTGGGAGACTACAACTACAATGAGCAGTTCTTC.